Listed here are 17 T cell receptor beta chains from one sample, sequenced in a study of blood T cell repertoires in COVID-19. TCRdb's table, derived via immunoSEQ multiplex PCR, lists solely in-frame clones and lacks some. The sample carries fewer than 250,000 clones, about 80% recorded once. Sequenced: peripheral blood. The receptor set was obtained from an elderly woman with acute or convalescent COVID-19.

The chain joins TRBV20-1 to TRBJ1-2; TRBD1 is a possible D gene (6 bases). The CDR3 spans 11 residues. Germline V gives CDR1 DFQATT, CDR2 SNEGSKA (reference sequence). V shed 5 bases and J shed 8 bases, with 12 bases lying between them. The CDR3 sequence is CSASQGVGYTF. The CDR3 coding sequence is TGCAGTGCTTCACAGGGTGTCGGCTACACCTTC.

The sample holds a few counts of this clone. Other DNA variants within this sample encode the same CDR3. This chain uses TRBV12-3 or TRBV12-4 with TRBJ1-1; a weak D match, TRBD1 (5 bases). The CDR3 is 11 amino acids. Trimming pared 2 bases from V and 11 bases from J, leaving 9 bases between. Here the CDR3 reads CASSLTGEAFF. The CDR3 DNA reads as TGTGCCAGCAGTTTAACGGGGGAGGCTTTCTTT.

V gene TRBV6-5 combines with J gene TRBJ2-7; 8 positions match TRBD1. This CDR3 is 14 amino acids long. Germline V CDR1 and CDR2: MNHEY, SVGAGI. V gave up 4 bases and J gave up 2 bases; unmatched junction bases: 4. The chain's CDR3 is CASSFGTGAYEQYF. CDR3 bases: TGTGCCAGCAGTTTCGGGACAGGTGCCTACGAGCAGTACTTC.

The J gene is TRBJ2-1, the V gene TRBV5-1, with TRBD1 identical over 7 bases. Germline V gene sequence: CDR1 SGHRS, CDR2 YFSETQ. V lost 3 bases, J lost 2 bases, and 5 bases stayed unmatched. This CDR3 spans 15 amino acids. The CDR3 here is CASSYAGGPYNEQFF. CDR3 DNA: TGCGCCAGCAGCTACGCAGGGGGACCCTACAATGAGCAGTTCTTC.

The CDR3 DNA sequence: TGTGCCAGCAGTTACAGCCTACAGGACGAGCAGTACTTC. Protein: CASSYSLQDEQYF. The chain couples TRBV6-2 or TRBV6-3 to TRBJ2-7; perhaps TRBD1 as D (5 bases). The CDR3 totals 13 residues. The V and J ends lost 2 bases and 5 bases respectively, with 10 bases between them. Looked up from germline, CDR1 is MNHEY and CDR2 is SVGEGT.

The rearrangement uses TRBV5-1 and TRBJ2-1, with 8 bases identical to TRBD1. The germline V gene has CDR1 SGHRS and CDR2 YFSETQ. Trimming removed 5 bases from V and 3 bases from J; junction bases left unmatched: 1. This CDR3 contains 13 residues. The CDR3 here is CASRGQGYNEQFF. The CDR3, as DNA: TGCGCCAGCAGAGGACAGGGCTACAATGAGCAGTTCTTC.

V gene TRBV2 combines with J gene TRBJ1-2; 7 nucleotides line up with TRBD1. Germline values: CDR1 SNHLY, CDR2 FYNNEI. The junction had 8 bases not matched to a gene; V was cut back by 2 bases and J by 8 bases. The CDR3 is 14 amino acids. The CDR3 bases are TGTGCCAGCAGTGAATCCGGGACAGAGAGGGGCTACACCTTC. This gives the protein CASSESGTERGYTF.

The V gene is TRBV28, the J gene TRBJ2-4; the D gene is possibly TRBD1 (6 bases). Trimming took 5 bases from V and 0 from J, leaving 20 bases between them. The germline V gene has CDR1 MDHEN and CDR2 SYDVKM. There are 18 residues in the CDR3. In DNA form, the CDR3 reads TGTGCCAGCAGTCCAATGTCCGGGACATACTTAGCCAAAAACATTCAGTACTTC. This gives the protein CASSPMSGTYLAKNIQYF.

V is TRBV29-1 and J is TRBJ1-6; 9 positions match TRBD1. The germline gives CDR1 SQVTM, CDR2 ANQGSEA. The V and J ends lost 5 bases and 5 bases, in that order; junction bases with no gene match: 4. This CDR3 is built from 14 residues. The CDR3 bases are TGCAGCGTTACGACAGGGGGGAATAATTCACCCCTCCACTTT. It encodes CSVTTGGNNSPLHF.

The chain is built from TRBV7-3 and TRBJ2-1, with 9 nucleotides matching TRBD2. Trimming cost V 5 bases and J 9 bases; bases outside gene matches: 14. CDR1 SGHTA and CDR2 FQGTGA come from the germline V gene. The CDR3 is 16 amino acids. CDR3 in DNA: TGTGCCAGCAGCGGGACCGGACTAGCGCTAAGGAGTGAGCAGTTCTTC. This codes for CASSGTGLALRSEQFF.

The chain uses TRBV25-1 and TRBJ2-7; 7 bases align to TRBD1. The CDR3 length is 13 residues. Per the germline V gene, CDR1 is MGHDK and CDR2 is SYGVNS. J was trimmed by 7 bases and V by 6 bases; bases with no gene match: 9. The CDR3 DNA reads TGTGCCAGCAGCGAAGGGGGCAGATTGGAGCAGTACTTC. Translating it yields CASSEGGRLEQYF.

This chain joins TRBV6-5 and TRBJ1-1; 9 bases map to TRBD1. The CDR3 length is 14 residues. The junction had 5 bases not matched to a gene; V was cut back by 6 bases and J by 3 bases. Germline V gives CDR1 MNHEY, CDR2 SVGAGI. The CDR3 loop reads CASSRTGGYTEAFF. CDR3 sequence (DNA): TGTGCCAGCAGCCGCACAGGGGGCTACACTGAAGCTTTCTTT.

V usage is TRBV4-1 and J usage is TRBJ2-3; 9 positions agree with TRBD2. This CDR3 is 16 amino acids long. V shed 9 bases, J shed 2 bases, and the junction held 12 bases outside the gene matches. In germline, CDR1 is MGHRA, CDR2 YSYEKL. CDR3 loop: CASRPTTSGHTDTQYF. The CDR3 nucleotides read TGCGCCAGTCGCCCTACGACTAGCGGACACACAGATACGCAGTATTTT.

This clone came up once. This chain links TRBV7-3 with TRBJ2-3; the D is unclear. V was pared by 5 bases and J by 6 bases, with 12 bases between. Germline CDR1 and CDR2: SGHTA and FQGTGA. The CDR3 loop spans 13 amino acids. CDR3 sequence (DNA): TGTGCCAGCAGCCTACAGCCTGCGGATACGCAGTATTTT. Amino acids: CASSLQPADTQYF.

The sample holds one count of this clone. This sequence joins TRBV7-9 and TRBJ2-1; maybe TRBD1 (7 bases). Trimming shortened V by 1 base and J by 4 bases, and 11 bases separated the two germline ends. CDR3 length: 15 amino acids. Germline loops: CDR1 SEHNR, CDR2 FQNEAQ (reference sequence). The CDR3 DNA sequence: TGTGCCAGCAGCTTAGGACAGGGAGGTTACAATGAGCAGTTCTTC. Translating it yields CASSLGQGGYNEQFF. The full variable domain, rest sourced from reference TRBV7-9 and TRBJ2-1, is DTGVSQNPRHKITKRGQNVTFRCDPISEHNRLYWYRQTLGQGPEFLTYFQNEAQLEKSRLLSDRFSAERPKGSFSTLEIQRTEQGDSAMYLCASSLGQGGYNEQFFGPGTRLTVL.

This clone is a singleton in its sample. This chain uses TRBV6-5 with TRBJ2-4; TRBD1 agrees at 8 bases. There are 16 residues in the CDR3. The V gene end was trimmed by 2 bases and the J gene end by 0 bases; junction bases not matched to a gene: 3. Germline V CDR1 and CDR2: MNHEY, SVGAGI. CDR3 sequence reads: CASSYGQGIAKNIQYF. CDR3 sequence (DNA): TGTGCCAGCAGTTACGGACAGGGTATAGCCAAAAACATTCAGTACTTC.

In this sample, this clone turned up once. This rearrangement joins TRBV30 to TRBJ1-2; D might be TRBD1 (5 bases). The CDR3 totals 14 residues. The germline V gene encodes CDR1 GTSNPN and CDR2 SVGIG (reference sequence). Trimming stripped 4 bases from V and 1 base from J, with 13 bases between. The CDR3 DNA reads as TGTGCCTGGAAACAGGCCCTGGGTAACTATGGCTACACCTTC. It is translated as CAWKQALGNYGYTF.